Reported below is one TCR beta chain. The CDR3 contains 15 residues. CDR1 is KGHSH and CDR2 is LQKENI in the germline V gene. Trimming stripped 4 bases from V and 4 bases from J, with 16 bases between. This sample was taken from a study of OX40 agonist ivuxolimab in advanced cancers. Study information: Patients were treated with intravenous ivuxolimab, dosed at 0.01 to 10 mg/kg and infused every 2 weeks.

Autoimmune disease history or systemic immunosuppression barred patients. The table came from immunoSEQ multiplex PCR; TCRdb's copy has only in-frame clones and leaves some out. The sample comprises tens of thousands of clones, roughly four fifths of which are singletons, and approximately 11% rests with the top ten. The sample here was CD4+ or CD8+ T cells sorted from blood, taken in a trial of the OX40 agonist ivuxolimab. This chain links TRBV18 with TRBJ1-1; D is possibly TRBD1 (6 bases). The clonotype comes from an adult with an advanced solid tumor such as melanoma, head and neck, liver or kidney cancer. This CDR3 reads CASSQRPDRATEAFF. DNA for the CDR3: TGTGCCAGCTCACAACGTCCGGACAGAGCCACTGAAGCTTTCTTT. Looking up the rest from reference TRBV18 and TRBJ1-1 gives the full variable domain: NAGVMQNPRHLVRRRGQEARLRCSPMKGHSHVYWYRQLPEEGLKFMVYLQKENIIDESGMPKERFSAEFPKEGPSILRIQQVVRGDSAAYFCASSQRPDRATEAFFGQGTRLTVV.